Sequencing of this T cell receptor beta chain was carried out in a study of vaccination effects on CD4 cells after COVID-19. On the study more broadly: Post-vaccine specimens arrived a median 72 days past the second dose.

Assay used: immunoSEQ multiplex PCR; TCRdb lists only in-frame clones, some missing. The sample carries some 14,000 clones, roughly 70% recorded once. General study points: Convalescent patients were scarce in the study, and it lacked early post-infection timepoints.

Regarding this clone: The antigen is undetermined.

Pools of viral peptides were used by the ViraFEST assay to expand antigen-specific CD4+ T cells ahead of sequencing. With approximately 9 days of culture completed, CD4+ T cells were isolated. Sometime from March through December 2020, the person acquired a SARS-CoV-2 infection that PCR confirmed. Participants got two doses of BNT162b2 or mRNA-1273 vaccine. V lost 10 bases, J lost 8 bases, and 13 bases stayed unmatched. Germline V gene sequence: CDR1 SNHLY, CDR2 FYNNEI. The CDR3 extends over 14 amino acids. This TCR was sampled from a human donor who had a prior SARS-CoV-2 infection. The chain joins TRBV2 to TRBJ2-1, with 8 nucleotides matching TRBD1. Source: CD4+ T cells from PBMCs cultured with HCoV-NL63 spike peptides, taken after COVID-19 vaccination. The CDR3 DNA is TGTGCCACTTCCGGGCAGGGGGCTATGTATGAGCAGTTCTTC. It codes for CATSGQGAMYEQFF.